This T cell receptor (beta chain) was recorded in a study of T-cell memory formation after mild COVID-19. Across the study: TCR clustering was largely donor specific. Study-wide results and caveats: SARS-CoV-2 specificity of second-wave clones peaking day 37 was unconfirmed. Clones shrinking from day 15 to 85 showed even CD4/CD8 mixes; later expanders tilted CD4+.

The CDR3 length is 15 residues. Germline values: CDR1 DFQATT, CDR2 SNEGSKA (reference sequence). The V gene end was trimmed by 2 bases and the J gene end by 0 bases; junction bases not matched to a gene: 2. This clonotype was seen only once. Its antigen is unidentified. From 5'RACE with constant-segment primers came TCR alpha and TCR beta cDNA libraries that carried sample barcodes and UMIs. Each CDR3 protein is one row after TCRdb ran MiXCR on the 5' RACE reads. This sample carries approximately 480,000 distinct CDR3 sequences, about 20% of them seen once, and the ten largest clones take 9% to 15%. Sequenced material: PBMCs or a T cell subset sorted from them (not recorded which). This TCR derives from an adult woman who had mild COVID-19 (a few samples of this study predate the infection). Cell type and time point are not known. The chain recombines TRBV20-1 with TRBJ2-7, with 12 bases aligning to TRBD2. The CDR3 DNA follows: TGCAGTGCTAGATTACTAGCGGGAGGCTCCTACGAGCAGTACTTC. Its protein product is CSARLLAGGSYEQYF.